One and the same sample provided the 3 T cell receptor beta chains below, sequenced in a study of identical twins' blood T cells. TCRdb called the 5' RACE reads again in MiXCR, with one record for every CDR3 protein. Here the sample spans 350,000 to 450,000 distinct CDR3 sequences, roughly 28% being singletons. What was sequenced was PBMCs. All receptors come from a woman aged 18-49 years in good health.

As regards this clonotype: At one boundary the junction diverges from the germline segment, which might be a read error. The chain combines TRBV2 with TRBJ2-3; D is perhaps TRBD1 (5 bases). The CDR3 has 14 residues. The germline V gene has CDR1 SNHLY and CDR2 FYNNEI. CDR3 amino acids: CAGSESRDTDTQYF. Written as DNA, the CDR3 is TGTGCCGGCAGTGAGAGCAGGGACACAGATACGCAGTATTTT. The full variable domain, its missing parts supplied by reference TRBV2 and TRBJ2-3, is EPEVTQTPSHQVTQMGQEVILRCVPISNHLYFYWYRQILGQKVEFLVSFYNNEISEKSEIFDDQFSVERPDGSNFTLKIRSTKLEDSAMYFCAGSESRDTDTQYFGPGTRLTVL.

This clonotype was counted at least ten times. The J gene is TRBJ1-1, the V gene TRBV20-1, with unresolved D. The CDR3 spans 11 residues. Looked up from germline, CDR1 is DFQATT and CDR2 is SNEGSKA (reference sequence). The germline V and J ends were trimmed by 3 bases and 1 base, with 3 bases remaining between them. CDR3: CSASKNTEAFF. Here the CDR3 DNA reads TGCAGTGCTAGCAAGAACACTGAAGCTTTCTTT.

This clonotype was observed a handful of times. The J gene is TRBJ1-1, the V gene TRBV4-3; D not certain. With 1 base removed from V and 1 base from J, the gap between germline ends came to 4 bases. Germline CDR1 and CDR2: LGHNA and YSLEER. The CDR3 consists of 13 residues. The CDR3 sequence is CASSQAANTEAFF. The CDR3, as DNA: TGCGCCAGCAGCCAAGCGGCGAACACTGAAGCTTTCTTT.